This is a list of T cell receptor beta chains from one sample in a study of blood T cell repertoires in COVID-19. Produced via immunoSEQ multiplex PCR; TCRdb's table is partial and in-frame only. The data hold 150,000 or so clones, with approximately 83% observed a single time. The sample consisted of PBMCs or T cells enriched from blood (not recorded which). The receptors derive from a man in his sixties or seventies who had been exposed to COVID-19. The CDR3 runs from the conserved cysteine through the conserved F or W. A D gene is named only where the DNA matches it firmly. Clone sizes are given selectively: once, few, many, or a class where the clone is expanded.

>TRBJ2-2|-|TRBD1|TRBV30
TGTGCCTGGAGACGTGGGACAGGGGGCTCCGGGGAGCTGTTTTTT
CAWRRGTGGSGELFF
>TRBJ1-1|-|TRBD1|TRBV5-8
TGTGCCAGCAGCCGCCCTGGACAGGGCGTATCTGAAGCTTTCTTT
CASSRPGQGVSEAFF
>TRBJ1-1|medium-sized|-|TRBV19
TGTGCCAGTAGTCCCCTATCGGGGGGAGGCACTGAAGCTTTCTTT
CASSPLSGGGTEAFF
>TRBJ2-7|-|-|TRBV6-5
TGTGCCAGCAGTTATACAAACGAGCAGTACTTC
CASSYTNEQYF
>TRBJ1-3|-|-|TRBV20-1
TGCAGTGCTAGTCGGGGGACTGGAAACACCATATATTTT
CSASRGTGNTIYF
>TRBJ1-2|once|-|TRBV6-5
TGTGCCAGCAGACCCCCTGGGGCAGACTATGGCTACACCTTC
CASRPPGADYGYTF
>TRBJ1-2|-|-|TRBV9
TGTGCCAGCAGCGTAGTAGACAGCCTCTATGGCTACACCTTC
CASSVVDSLYGYTF
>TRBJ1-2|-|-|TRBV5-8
TGTGCCAGCACGCCGGACAGATCCTATGGCTACACCTTC
CASTPDRSYGYTF
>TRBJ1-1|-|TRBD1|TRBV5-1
TGCGCCAGCAGCCGTGACAGGGGATTAGGGAACACTGAAGCTTTCTTT
CASSRDRGLGNTEAFF
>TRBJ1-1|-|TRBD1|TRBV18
TGTGCCAGCTCACCTCCGGGACAGGGTGGTGGCACTGAAGCTTTCTTT
CASSPPGQGGGTEAFF